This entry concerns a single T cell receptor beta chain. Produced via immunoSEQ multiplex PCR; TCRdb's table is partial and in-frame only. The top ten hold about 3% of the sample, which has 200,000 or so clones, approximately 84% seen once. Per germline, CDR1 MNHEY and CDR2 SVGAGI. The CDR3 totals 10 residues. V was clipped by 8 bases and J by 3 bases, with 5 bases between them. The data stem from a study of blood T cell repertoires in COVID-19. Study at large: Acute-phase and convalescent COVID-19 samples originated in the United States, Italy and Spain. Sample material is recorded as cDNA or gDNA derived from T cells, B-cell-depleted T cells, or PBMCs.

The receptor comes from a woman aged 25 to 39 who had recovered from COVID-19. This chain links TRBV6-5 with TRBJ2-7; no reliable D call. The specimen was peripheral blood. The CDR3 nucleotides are TGTGCCAGCTCAGACTACGAGCAGTACTTC. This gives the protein CASSDYEQYF.